The 17 T cell receptor beta chains given below trace back to one sample, sequenced in a study of CD8 T cells in ankylosing spondylitis (TCRdb year 2017). The library was made by 5' RACE. The reads were generated on an Illumina HiSeq 2500. The public sequencing data were trimmed at Q25 with fastp and processed into clonotypes with MiXCR by TCRdb, which kept only in-frame beta chains. Rows with a matching CDR3 protein are joined into one entry that keeps the most common DNA and genes. This sample comprises around 770,000 distinct CDR3 sequences, around 19% of them detected only once. The ten largest clonotypes hold over 15% of the sample. The antigens for these receptors are not known. Overall study outcomes, separate from this receptor: Blood from ankylosing spondylitis patients appeared to be characterized by a TCR beta motif made up of seven or eight highly homologous amino acid variants.

The specimen was blood, either unsorted or a sorted T cell fraction (not recorded which). These receptors were collected from a male donor with ankylosing spondylitis.

This clonotype was recorded once. The chain joins TRBV10-3 to TRBJ2-1; perhaps TRBD2 as D (7 bases). There are 16 residues in the CDR3. Germline CDR1 reads ENHRY; CDR2 reads SYGVKD. V lost 6 bases and J 4 bases, leaving 19 bases between the germline ends. CDR3 loop: CAISANGGLLYNEQFF. CDR3 in DNA: TGTGCCATCAGCGCCAACGGGGGGCTCTTATACAATGAGCAGTTCTTC.

V is TRBV10-3 and J is TRBJ2-1, with D perhaps matching TRBD2 (6 bases). Germline V gene data show CDR1 as ENHRY and CDR2 as SYGVKD. There are 15 residues in the CDR3. The V end lost 0 bases, the J end lost 8 bases, and 14 bases lay between the germline ends. This CDR3 reads CAISESGGMFDEQFF. The CDR3 coding sequence is TGTGCCATCAGTGAGTCGGGCGGGATGTTCGATGAGCAGTTCTTC.

This clonotype was detected a few times. The rearrangement uses TRBV6-1 and TRBJ1-2; maybe TRBD1 (5 bases). V lost 3 bases and J lost 8, with 19 bases in between. The germline CDR1 and CDR2 sequences are MNHNS and SASEGT. The CDR3 is made up of 15 amino acids. Here the CDR3 reads CASSDGAADSRGYTF. CDR3 sequence (DNA): TGTGCCAGCAGTGACGGGGCGGCCGATTCGCGGGGCTACACCTTC.

This chain joins TRBV12-3 or TRBV12-4 and TRBJ1-6; D is undetermined. V gave up 1 base and J gave up 8 bases, with 6 bases separating them. The CDR3 has 13 residues. This CDR3 is CASSLEADSPLHF. CDR3 bases: TGTGCCAGCAGTTTAGAGGCTGATTCACCCCTCCACTTT.

This clonotype showed up just a few times. The rearrangement joins TRBV5-1 to TRBJ1-4; a possible D gene is TRBD1 (5 bases). Trimming shortened V by 4 bases and J by 14 bases, and 15 bases separated the two germline ends. The germline gives CDR1 SGHRS, CDR2 YFSETQ. The CDR3 length is 12 residues. CDR3 sequence reads: CASSLNQGPLFF. The CDR3 bases are TGCGCCAGCAGCCTAAACCAGGGTCCGCTGTTTTTT.

This clonotype has only a few counts. The rearrangement joins TRBV29-1 to TRBJ2-1; D call uncertain. Trimming took off 3 bases at V and 4 bases at J, with 13 bases between the two ends. In germline, CDR1 is SQVTM, CDR2 ANQGSEA. CDR3 length: 14 residues. The CDR3 nucleotides are TGCAGCGTTGAGGTACAGATGGGGTACAATGAGCAGTTCTTC. It encodes CSVEVQMGYNEQFF.

The chain links TRBV9 to TRBJ2-5; D possibly corresponds to TRBD2 (5 bases). The CDR3 runs 13 residues. Trimming took 0 bases from V and 7 from J, leaving 10 bases between them. CDR1 and CDR2 (germline): SGDLS, YYNGEE. CDR3: CASSVELVGTQYF. CDR3 bases: TGTGCCAGCAGCGTAGAACTAGTAGGGACCCAGTACTTC.

The chain is built from TRBV28 and TRBJ2-3, with 13 bases that match TRBD2. V shed 9 bases, J shed 4 bases, and the junction held 4 bases outside the gene matches. This CDR3 comprises 14 residues. The germline CDR1 and CDR2 sequences are MDHEN and SYDVKM. CDR3 sequence reads: CASGLAGAADTQYF. The CDR3 DNA is TGTGCCAGTGGACTAGCGGGAGCGGCAGATACGCAGTATTTT.

The chain employs TRBV6-1 and TRBJ2-1, with 11 bases aligning to TRBD2. V shed 4 bases, J shed 7 bases, and the junction held 3 bases outside the gene matches. CDR1 is MNHNS and CDR2 is SASEGT in the germline V gene. The CDR3 loop spans 14 amino acids. The CDR3 nucleotides read TGTGCCAGCAGTGGACTAGCGGGGTTAAATGAGCAGTTCTTC. Protein product: CASSGLAGLNEQFF.

This clonotype appeared a few times. CDR3: CSASRDSGFNQPQHF. The CDR3, as DNA: TGCAGTGCTAGTAGGGACAGCGGATTCAATCAGCCCCAGCATTTT. The chain links TRBV20-1 to TRBJ1-5; TRBD1 matches at 7 bases. The germline V gene encodes CDR1 DFQATT and CDR2 SNEGSKA (reference sequence). This CDR3 contains 15 residues. Trimming cost V 3 bases and J 3 bases; bases outside gene matches: 8.

This clonotype was seen a handful of times. This chain connects TRBV6-2 or TRBV6-3 to TRBJ2-5; TRBD2 agrees at 14 bases. The CDR3 covers 20 residues. CDR1 and CDR2 from the germline V gene are MNHEY and SVGEGT. J was trimmed by 3 bases and V by 2 bases; bases with no gene match: 14. The DNA for the CDR3 is TGTGCCAGCAGTTACCAAGGTGGACTAGCGGGGGGCCTAAACGAAGAGACCCAGTACTTC. This sequence encodes CASSYQGGLAGGLNEETQYF.

The chain links TRBV27 to TRBJ1-2; 7 bases are shared with TRBD1. Germline CDR1 is MNHEY and CDR2 is SMNVEV (reference sequence). The CDR3 covers 14 residues. V was pared by 5 bases and J by 5 bases, with 8 bases of the junction left unmatched. This CDR3 reads CASSGRDSLYGYTF. In nucleotides, the CDR3 is TGTGCCAGCAGTGGCCGGGACAGTTTGTATGGCTACACCTTC.

This clonotype was seen only a few times. The chain employs TRBV5-1 and TRBJ2-1; 10 positions match TRBD2. This CDR3 region has 15 residues. The trim removed 5 bases at V and 4 bases at J, leaving 6 bases unmatched. The germline V gene has CDR1 SGHRS and CDR2 YFSETQ. CDR3 amino acids: CASRVQTSGYNEQFF. As DNA, the CDR3 is TGCGCCAGCAGGGTGCAGACTAGCGGGTACAATGAGCAGTTCTTC. Combining the CDR3 with reference TRBV5-1 and TRBJ2-1 gives the whole variable domain KAGVTQTPRYLIKTRGQQVTLSCSPISGHRSVSWYQQTPGQGLQFLFEYFSETQRNKGNFPGRFSGRQFSNSRSEMNVSTLELGDSALYLCASRVQTSGYNEQFFGPGTRLTVL.

This sequence joins TRBV7-8 and TRBJ2-7, with D perhaps matching TRBD1 (6 bases). Germline loops: CDR1 SGHVS, CDR2 FQNEAQ. V was clipped by 0 bases and J by 3 bases, with 21 bases between them. There are 18 residues in the CDR3. Here the CDR3 reads CASSLARLPTGNGYEQYF. The CDR3 DNA sequence: TGTGCCAGCAGCTTAGCCCGACTACCGACAGGCAACGGCTACGAGCAGTACTTC.

This chain connects TRBV20-1 to TRBJ2-5, with 8 bases lining up with TRBD1. The CDR3 totals 15 residues. Germline loops: CDR1 DFQATT, CDR2 SNEGSKA (reference sequence). Losses at the gene ends were 6 bases for V and 1 base for J; bases not matched to a gene: 10. CDR3 coding DNA: TGCAGTGCCAGTCCGGGACAGGCGACCCAAGAGACCCAGTACTTC. This codes for CSASPGQATQETQYF.

This clonotype was seen more than once but under ten times. This chain links TRBV2 with TRBJ1-1, with no clear D. The CDR3 runs 15 residues. The ends were cut back, 3 bases at V and 0 bases at J, with 11 bases in the middle. Germline CDR1 reads SNHLY; CDR2 reads FYNNEI. The DNA for the CDR3 is TGTGCCAGCAGTGATCTAGGCACCATGAACACTGAAGCTTTCTTT. This sequence encodes CASSDLGTMNTEAFF.

This clonotype has a handful of counts. The chain has TRBV4-1 and TRBJ2-2, with 10 bases matching TRBD1. The CDR3 runs to 19 residues. Germline V CDR1 and CDR2: MGHRA, YSYEKL. The V gene end was trimmed by 4 bases and the J gene end by 4 bases; junction bases not matched to a gene: 15. CDR3 nucleotide sequence: TGCGCCAGCAGCCTACAAACCGGGACAGGGGCTCGTGGCACCGGGGAGCTGTTTTTT. Its translation: CASSLQTGTGARGTGELFF.